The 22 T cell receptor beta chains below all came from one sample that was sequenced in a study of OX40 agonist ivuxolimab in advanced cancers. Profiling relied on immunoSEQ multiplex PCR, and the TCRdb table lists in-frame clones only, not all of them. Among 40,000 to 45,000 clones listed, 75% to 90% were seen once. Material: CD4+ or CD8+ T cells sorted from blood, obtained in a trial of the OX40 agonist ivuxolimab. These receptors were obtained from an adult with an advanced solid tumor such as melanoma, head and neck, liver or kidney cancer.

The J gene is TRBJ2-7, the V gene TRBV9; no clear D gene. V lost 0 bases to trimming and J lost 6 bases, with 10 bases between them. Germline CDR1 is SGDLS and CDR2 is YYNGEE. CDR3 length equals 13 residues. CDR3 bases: TGTGCCAGCAGCGTAGCTCCCGGCCCCGAGCAGTACTTC. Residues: CASSVAPGPEQYF.

The CDR3 DNA sequence: TGTGCCAGCAGTATGGGACTAGCGGGAGGACCGGATACGCAGTATTTT. This codes for CASSMGLAGGPDTQYF. The J gene is TRBJ2-3, the V gene TRBV27; 15 bases match TRBD2. The V segment lost 5 bases and the J segment 6 bases; nucleotides outside the gene matches: 6. From germline, CDR1 is MNHEY and CDR2 SMNVEV (reference sequence). The CDR3 spans 16 residues.

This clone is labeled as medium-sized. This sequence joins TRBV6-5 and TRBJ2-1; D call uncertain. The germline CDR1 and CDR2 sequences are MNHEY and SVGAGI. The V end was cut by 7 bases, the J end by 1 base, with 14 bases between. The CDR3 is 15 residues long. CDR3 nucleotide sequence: TGTGCCAGCACCGAGACTTTGGGTTCCTACAATGAGCAGTTCTTC. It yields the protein CASTETLGSYNEQFF.

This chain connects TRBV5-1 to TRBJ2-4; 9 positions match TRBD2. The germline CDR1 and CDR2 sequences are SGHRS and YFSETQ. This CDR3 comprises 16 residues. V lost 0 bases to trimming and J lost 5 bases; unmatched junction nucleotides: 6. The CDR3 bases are TGCGCCAGCAGCTTGGGCGCTAGCGGGACGCAAAACATTCAGTACTTC. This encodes CASSLGASGTQNIQYF.

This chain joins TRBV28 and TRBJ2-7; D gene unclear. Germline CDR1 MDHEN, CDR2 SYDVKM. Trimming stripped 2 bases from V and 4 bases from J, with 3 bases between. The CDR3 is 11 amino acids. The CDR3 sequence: CASSLQYEQYF. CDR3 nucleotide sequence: TGTGCCAGCAGTTTACAGTACGAGCAGTACTTC.

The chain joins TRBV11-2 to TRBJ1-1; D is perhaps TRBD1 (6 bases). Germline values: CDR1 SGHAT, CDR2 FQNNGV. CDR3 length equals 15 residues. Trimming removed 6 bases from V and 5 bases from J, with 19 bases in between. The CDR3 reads CASSLTLRGRTEAFF. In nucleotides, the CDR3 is TGTGCCAGCAGTCTTACCCTCAGGGGAAGGACTGAAGCTTTCTTT.

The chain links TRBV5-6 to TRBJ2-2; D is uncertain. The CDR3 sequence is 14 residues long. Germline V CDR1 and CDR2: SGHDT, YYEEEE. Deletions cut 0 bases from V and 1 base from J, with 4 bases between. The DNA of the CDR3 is TGTGCCAGCAGCTTGGGGAGGAACACCGGGGAGCTGTTTTTT. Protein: CASSLGRNTGELFF.

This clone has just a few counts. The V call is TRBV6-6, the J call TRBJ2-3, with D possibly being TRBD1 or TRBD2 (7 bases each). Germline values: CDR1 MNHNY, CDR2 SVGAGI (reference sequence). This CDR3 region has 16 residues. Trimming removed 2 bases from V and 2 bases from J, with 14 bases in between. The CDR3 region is CASSYGQGGDTDTQYF. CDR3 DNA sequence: TGTGCCAGCAGTTACGGGCAGGGGGGGGACACAGATACGCAGTATTTT.

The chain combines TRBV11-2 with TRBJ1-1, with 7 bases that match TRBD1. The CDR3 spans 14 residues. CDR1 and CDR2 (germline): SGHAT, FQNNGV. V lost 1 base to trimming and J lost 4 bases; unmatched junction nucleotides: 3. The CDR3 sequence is CASSLGTGVTEAFF. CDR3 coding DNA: TGTGCCAGCAGCTTAGGTACAGGGGTCACTGAAGCTTTCTTT.

Here the CDR3 DNA reads TGTGCCAGCAGCTTAAGAGGGCCGTCCACCGGGGAGCTGTTTTTT. The encoded protein is CASSLRGPSTGELFF. The chain links TRBV7-8 to TRBJ2-2; possible D gene TRBD2, 5 bases. Between the trimmed V and J ends, which lost 2 bases and 4 bases, there was a span of 11 bases. The CDR3 runs 15 residues. Germline-derived CDR1 and CDR2 are SGHVS and FQNEAQ.

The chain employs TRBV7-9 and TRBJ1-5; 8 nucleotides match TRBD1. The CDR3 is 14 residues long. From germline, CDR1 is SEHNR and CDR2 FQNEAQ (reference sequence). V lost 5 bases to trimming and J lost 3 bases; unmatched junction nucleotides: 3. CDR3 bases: TGTGCCAGCAGCCGACAGGGGAACAATCAGCCCCAGCATTTT. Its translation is CASSRQGNNQPQHF.

CDR3 protein: CASSLALAGGPIGNTNEQFF. CDR3 bases: TGTGCCAGCAGCTTAGCTCTAGCGGGAGGGCCTATCGGGAATACCAATGAGCAGTTCTTC. The rearrangement joins TRBV7-2 to TRBJ2-1; 12 bases match TRBD2. This CDR3 spans 20 amino acids. The V segment lost 0 bases and the J segment 6 bases; nucleotides outside the gene matches: 15. In germline, CDR1 is SGHTA, CDR2 FQGNSA. The whole variable domain, filled in from reference TRBV7-2 and TRBJ2-1, reads GAGVSQSPSNKVTEKGKDVELRCDPISGHTALYWYRQSLGQGLEFLIYFQGNSAPDKSGLPSDRFSAERTGGSVSTLTIQRTQQEDSAVYLCASSLALAGGPIGNTNEQFFGPGTRLTVL.

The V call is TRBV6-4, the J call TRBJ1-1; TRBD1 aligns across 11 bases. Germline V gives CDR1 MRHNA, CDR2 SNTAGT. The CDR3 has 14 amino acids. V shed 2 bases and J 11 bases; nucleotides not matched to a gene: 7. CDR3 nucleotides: TGTGCCAGCAGTGACCGCCCCGGACAGGGGGCGGCTTTCTTT. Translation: CASSDRPGQGAAFF.

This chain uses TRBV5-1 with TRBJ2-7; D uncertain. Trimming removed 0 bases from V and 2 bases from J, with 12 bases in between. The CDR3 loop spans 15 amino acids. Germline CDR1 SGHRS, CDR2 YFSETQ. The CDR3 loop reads CASSLEKGGTYEQYF. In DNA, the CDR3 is TGCGCCAGCAGCTTGGAGAAGGGTGGCACCTACGAGCAGTACTTC.

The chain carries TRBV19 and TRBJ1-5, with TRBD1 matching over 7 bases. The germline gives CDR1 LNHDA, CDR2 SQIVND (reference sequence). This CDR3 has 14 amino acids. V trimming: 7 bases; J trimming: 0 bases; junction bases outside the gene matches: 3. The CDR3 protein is CASMGQHSNQPQHF. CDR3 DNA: TGTGCCAGTATGGGACAGCATAGCAATCAGCCCCAGCATTTT.

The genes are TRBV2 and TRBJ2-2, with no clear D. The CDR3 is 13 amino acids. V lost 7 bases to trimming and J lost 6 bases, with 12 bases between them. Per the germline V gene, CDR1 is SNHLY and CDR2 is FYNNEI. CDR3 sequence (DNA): TGTGCCAGCACCCTGAGGCCCCCCGGGGAGCTGTTTTTT. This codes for CASTLRPPGELFF.

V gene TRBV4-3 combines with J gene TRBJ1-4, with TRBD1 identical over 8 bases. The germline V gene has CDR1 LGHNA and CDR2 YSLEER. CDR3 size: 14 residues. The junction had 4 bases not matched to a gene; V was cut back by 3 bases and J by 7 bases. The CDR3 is CASSHGQGGEKLFF. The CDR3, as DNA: TGCGCCAGCAGCCACGGACAGGGAGGTGAAAAACTGTTTTTT.

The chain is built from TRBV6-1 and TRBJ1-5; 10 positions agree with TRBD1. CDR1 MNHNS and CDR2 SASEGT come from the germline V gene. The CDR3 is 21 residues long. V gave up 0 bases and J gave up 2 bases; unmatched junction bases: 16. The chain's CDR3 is CASSEAPPTSLGQGRNQPQHF. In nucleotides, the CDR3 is TGTGCCAGCAGTGAAGCACCCCCCACTTCCTTGGGACAGGGGCGCAATCAGCCCCAGCATTTT.

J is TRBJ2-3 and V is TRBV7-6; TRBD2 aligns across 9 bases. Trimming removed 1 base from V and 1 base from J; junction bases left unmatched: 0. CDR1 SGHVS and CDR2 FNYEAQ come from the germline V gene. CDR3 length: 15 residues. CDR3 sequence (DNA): TGTGCCAGCAGCTTAGGACTAGCGGGCACAGATACGCAGTATTTT. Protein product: CASSLGLAGTDTQYF.

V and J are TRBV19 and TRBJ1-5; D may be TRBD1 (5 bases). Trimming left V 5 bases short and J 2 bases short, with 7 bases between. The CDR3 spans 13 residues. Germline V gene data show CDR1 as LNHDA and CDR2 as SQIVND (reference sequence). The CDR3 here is CASSEQGNQPQHF. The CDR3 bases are TGTGCCAGTAGTGAACAGGGCAATCAGCCCCAGCATTTT.

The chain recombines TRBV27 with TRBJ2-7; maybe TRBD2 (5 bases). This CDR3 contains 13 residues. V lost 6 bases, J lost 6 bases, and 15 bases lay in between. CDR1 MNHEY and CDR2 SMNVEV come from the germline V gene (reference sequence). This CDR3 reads CASSGVGEFEQYF. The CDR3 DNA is TGTGCCAGCAGCGGGGTCGGGGAGTTCGAGCAGTACTTC.

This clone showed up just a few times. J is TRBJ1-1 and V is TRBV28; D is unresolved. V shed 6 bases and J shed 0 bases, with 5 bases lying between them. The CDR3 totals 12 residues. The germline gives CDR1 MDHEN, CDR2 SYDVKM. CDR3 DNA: TGTGCCAGCAGGGCCATGAACACTGAAGCTTTCTTT. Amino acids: CASRAMNTEAFF.